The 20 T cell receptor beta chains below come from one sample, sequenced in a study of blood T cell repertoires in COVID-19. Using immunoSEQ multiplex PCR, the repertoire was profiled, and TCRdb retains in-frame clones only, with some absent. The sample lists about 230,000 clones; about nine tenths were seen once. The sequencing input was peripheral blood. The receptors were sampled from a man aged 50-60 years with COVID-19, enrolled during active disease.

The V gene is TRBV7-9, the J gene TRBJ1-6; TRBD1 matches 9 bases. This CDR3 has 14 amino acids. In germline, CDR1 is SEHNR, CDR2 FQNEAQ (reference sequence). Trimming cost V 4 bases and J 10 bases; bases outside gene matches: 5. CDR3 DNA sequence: TGTGCCAGCAGCTCAGACAGGGGGTGGTCACCCCTCCACTTT. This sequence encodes CASSSDRGWSPLHF. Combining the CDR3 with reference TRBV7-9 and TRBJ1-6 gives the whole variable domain DTGVSQNPRHKITKRGQNVTFRCDPISEHNRLYWYRQTLGQGPEFLTYFQNEAQLEKSRLLSDRFSAERPKGSFSTLEIQRTEQGDSAMYLCASSSDRGWSPLHFGNGTRLTVT.

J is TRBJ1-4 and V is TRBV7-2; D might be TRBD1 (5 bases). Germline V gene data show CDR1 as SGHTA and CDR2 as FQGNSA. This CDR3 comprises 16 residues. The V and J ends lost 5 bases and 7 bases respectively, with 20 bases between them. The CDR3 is CASSQQTGVFGEKLFF. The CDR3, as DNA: TGTGCCAGCAGCCAACAAACGGGGGTATTCGGTGAAAAACTGTTTTTT.

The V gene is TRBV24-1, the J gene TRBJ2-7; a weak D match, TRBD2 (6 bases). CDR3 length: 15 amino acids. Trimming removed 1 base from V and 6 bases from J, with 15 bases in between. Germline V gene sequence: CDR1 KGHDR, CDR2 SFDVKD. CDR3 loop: CATSDFLGGMCEQYF. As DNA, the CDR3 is TGTGCCACCAGTGATTTTCTTGGGGGGATGTGCGAGCAGTACTTC.

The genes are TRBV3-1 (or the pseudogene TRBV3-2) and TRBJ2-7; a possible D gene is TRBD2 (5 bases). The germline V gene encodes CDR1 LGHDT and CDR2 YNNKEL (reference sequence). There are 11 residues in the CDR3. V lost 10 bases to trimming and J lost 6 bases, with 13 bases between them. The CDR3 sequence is CATQGGSEQYF. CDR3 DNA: TGTGCCACCCAAGGAGGCTCCGAGCAGTACTTC.

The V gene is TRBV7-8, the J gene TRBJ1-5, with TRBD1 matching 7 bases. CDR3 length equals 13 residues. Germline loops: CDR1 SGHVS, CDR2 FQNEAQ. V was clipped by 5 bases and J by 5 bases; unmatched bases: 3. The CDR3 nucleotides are TGTGCCAGCAGCCGACAGGGCGATCAGCCCCAGCATTTT. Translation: CASSRQGDQPQHF.

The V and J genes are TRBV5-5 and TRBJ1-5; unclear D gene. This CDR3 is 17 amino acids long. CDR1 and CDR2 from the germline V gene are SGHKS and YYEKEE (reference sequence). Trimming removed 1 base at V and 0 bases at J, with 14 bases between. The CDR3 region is CASSLSFGSDSNQPQHF. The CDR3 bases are TGTGCCAGCAGCTTGAGCTTTGGCAGCGATAGCAATCAGCCCCAGCATTTT.

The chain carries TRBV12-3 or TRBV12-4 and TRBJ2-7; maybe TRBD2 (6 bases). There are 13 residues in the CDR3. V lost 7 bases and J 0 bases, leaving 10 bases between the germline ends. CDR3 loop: CASKTRSSYEQYF. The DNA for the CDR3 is TGTGCCAGCAAGACTAGAAGCTCCTACGAGCAGTACTTC.

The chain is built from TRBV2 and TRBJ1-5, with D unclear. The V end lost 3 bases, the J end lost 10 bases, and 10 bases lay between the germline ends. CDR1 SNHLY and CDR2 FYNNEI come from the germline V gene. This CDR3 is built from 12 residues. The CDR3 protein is CASSESDKPQHF. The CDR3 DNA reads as TGTGCCAGCAGTGAGTCTGACAAACCCCAGCATTTT. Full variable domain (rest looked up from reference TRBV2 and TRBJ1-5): EPEVTQTPSHQVTQMGQEVILRCVPISNHLYFYWYRQILGQKVEFLVSFYNNEISEKSEIFDDQFSVERPDGSNFTLKIRSTKLEDSAMYFCASSESDKPQHFGDGTRLSIL.

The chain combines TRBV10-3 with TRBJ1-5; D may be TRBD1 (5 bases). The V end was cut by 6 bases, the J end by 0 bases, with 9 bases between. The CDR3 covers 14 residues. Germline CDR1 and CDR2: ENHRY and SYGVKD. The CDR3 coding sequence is TGTGCCATCAGGGGGGACTCTAGCAATCAGCCCCAGCATTTT. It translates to CAIRGDSSNQPQHF.

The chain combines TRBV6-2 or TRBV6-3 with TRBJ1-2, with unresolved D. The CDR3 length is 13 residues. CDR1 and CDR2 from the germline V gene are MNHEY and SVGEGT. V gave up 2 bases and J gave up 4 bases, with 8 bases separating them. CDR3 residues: CASSYGPLYGYTF. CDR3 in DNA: TGTGCCAGCAGTTACGGGCCGCTCTATGGCTACACCTTC.

CDR3 bases: TGTGCCAGCTCTCAGGGGGCTACCTACGAGCAGTACTTC. Translated: CASSQGATYEQYF. This chain connects TRBV18 to TRBJ2-7; TRBD1 agrees at 8 bases. V shed 6 bases and J 2 bases; nucleotides not matched to a gene: 3. The germline gives CDR1 KGHSH, CDR2 LQKENI. The CDR3 extends over 13 amino acids.

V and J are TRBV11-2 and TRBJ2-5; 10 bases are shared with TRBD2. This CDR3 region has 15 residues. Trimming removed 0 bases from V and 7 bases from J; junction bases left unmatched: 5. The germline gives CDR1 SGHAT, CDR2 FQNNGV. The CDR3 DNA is TGTGCCAGCAGCTTAGAGGGACTAGCGACTGGGACCCAGTACTTC. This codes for CASSLEGLATGTQYF.

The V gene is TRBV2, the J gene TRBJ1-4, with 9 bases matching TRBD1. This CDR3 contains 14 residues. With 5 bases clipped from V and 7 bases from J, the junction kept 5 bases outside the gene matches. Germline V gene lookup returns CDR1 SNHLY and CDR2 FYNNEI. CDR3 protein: CASSPQGAIEKLFF. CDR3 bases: TGTGCCAGCAGTCCACAGGGGGCTATTGAAAAACTGTTTTTT.

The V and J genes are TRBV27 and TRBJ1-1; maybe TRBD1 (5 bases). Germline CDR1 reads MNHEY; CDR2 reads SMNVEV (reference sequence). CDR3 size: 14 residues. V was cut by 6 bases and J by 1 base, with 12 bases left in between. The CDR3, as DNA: TGTGCCAGCAGAATACCCGGGGGGAACACTGAAGCTTTCTTT. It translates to CASRIPGGNTEAFF.

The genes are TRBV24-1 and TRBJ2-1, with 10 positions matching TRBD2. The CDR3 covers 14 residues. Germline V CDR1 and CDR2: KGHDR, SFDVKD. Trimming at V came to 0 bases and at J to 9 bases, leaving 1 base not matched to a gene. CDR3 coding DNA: TGTGCCACCAGTGATTTGACTAGCGGGGTTGAGCAGTTCTTC. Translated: CATSDLTSGVEQFF.

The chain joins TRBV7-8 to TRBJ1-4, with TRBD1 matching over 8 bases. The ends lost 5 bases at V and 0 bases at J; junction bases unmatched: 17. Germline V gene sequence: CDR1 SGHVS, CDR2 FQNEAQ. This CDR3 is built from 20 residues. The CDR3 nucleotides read TGTGCCAGCAGCAACCCCAGGGGGCGAACCTACCCTGCAACTAATGAAAAACTGTTTTTT. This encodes CASSNPRGRTYPATNEKLFF.

This CDR3 is CASRISPVNTEAFF. DNA of the CDR3: TGTGCCAGCAGAATCTCCCCAGTGAACACTGAAGCTTTCTTT. The chain combines TRBV28 with TRBJ1-1, with no clear D. V was pared by 6 bases and J by 0 bases, with 11 bases between. The germline V gene has CDR1 MDHEN and CDR2 SYDVKM. CDR3 length: 14 amino acids.

The CDR3 reads CASSTGQGAGTDTQYF. The DNA of the CDR3 is TGTGCCAGTAGTACGGGACAGGGGGCCGGCACAGATACGCAGTATTTT. This rearrangement joins TRBV19 to TRBJ2-3, with 12 positions matching TRBD1. Germline V gives CDR1 LNHDA, CDR2 SQIVND (reference sequence). J was trimmed by 1 base and V by 4 bases; bases with no gene match: 3. This CDR3 is built from 16 residues.

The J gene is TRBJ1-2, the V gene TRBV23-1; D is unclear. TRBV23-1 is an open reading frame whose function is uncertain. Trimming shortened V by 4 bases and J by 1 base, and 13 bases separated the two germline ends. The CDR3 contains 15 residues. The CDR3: CASSRGLRINYGYTF. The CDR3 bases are TGCGCCAGCAGTCGAGGGCTACGGATTAACTATGGCTACACCTTC.

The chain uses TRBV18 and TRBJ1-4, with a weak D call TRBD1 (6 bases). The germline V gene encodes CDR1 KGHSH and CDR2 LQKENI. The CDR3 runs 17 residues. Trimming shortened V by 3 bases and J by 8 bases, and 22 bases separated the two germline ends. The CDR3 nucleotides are TGTGCCAGCTCACCGAAGTCGGGGGGCGCGAAGGGAGAAAAACTGTTTTTT. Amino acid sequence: CASSPKSGGAKGEKLFF.